The rows below give T cell receptor beta chains drawn from one sample of a study of cytomegalovirus exposure and HLA in healthy donors. Some clones are missing from TCRdb's copy, which holds only in-frame ones; the method was immunoSEQ multiplex PCR. The table lists around 150,000 clones, under 70% of them singletons. Material for sequencing was PBMCs. These receptors were taken from a woman in her fifties or sixties in good health and CMV-seronegative. CDR3s include the opening cysteine and the closing phenylalanine or tryptophan. D genes are given only for firm matches. The size entry is marked missing in some rows and otherwise reads once, few, many or a size class.

>NA|TRBJ1-2|14|TRBV10-3|NA
TGTGCCATACTTGACAGCCGATTTAACTATGGCTACACCTTC
CAILDSRFNYGYTF
>TRBD2|TRBJ2-5|16|TRBV4-2|few
TGTGCCAGCAGCCGAGAAGTTACTAGCGGGAGTGAGACCCAGTACTTC
CASSREVTSGSETQYF
>TRBD1|TRBJ2-3|15|TRBV7-2|once
TGTGCCAGCAGCGCGGACAGGCTTCGCACAGATACGCAGTATTTT
CASSADRLRTDTQYF
>NA|TRBJ2-7|14|TRBV6-5|NA
TGTGCCAGCAGTTACACAGGAAGCTCCTACGAGCAGTACTTC
CASSYTGSSYEQYF
>NA|TRBJ1-1|15|TRBV19|NA
TGTGCCAGTAGCCCCCCGGCCGGATATGAGCGTCTAGCTTTCTTT
CASSPPAGYERLAFF
>TRBD2|TRBJ2-3|16|TRBV5-1|NA
TGCGCCAGCAGCTTCATGGCAAGCGGGGACACAGATACGCAGTATTTT
CASSFMASGDTDTQYF
>NA|TRBJ1-4|18|TRBV14|NA
TGTGCCAGCAGCCAAGAAACCAACCAGGGCTTTGGTAATGAAAAACTGTTTTTT
CASSQETNQGFGNEKLFF
>TRBD2|TRBJ2-3|16|TRBV5-4|NA
TGTGCCAGCAGCTTGGCCGGGCGGGGGGCGTCAGATACGCAGTATTTT
CASSLAGRGASDTQYF
>NA|TRBJ1-1|13|TRBV5-4|NA
TGTGCCAGCATTAGGCAGGGAGGGACTGAAGCTTTCTTT
CASIRQGGTEAFF
>TRBD2|TRBJ2-6|17|TRBV19|NA
TGTGCCAGTAGTAGGAGTAGCGGGAGAGGCGGGGCCAACGTCCTGACTTTC
CASSRSSGRGGANVLTF
>NA|TRBJ2-3|14|TRBV19|NA
TGTGCCAGTAGTATATCTAGCAGCACAGATACGCAGTATTTT
CASSISSSTDTQYF
>NA|TRBJ2-2|13|TRBV7-3|NA
TGTGCCAGCAGCTTATTCAGCACCGGGGAGCTGTTTTTT
CASSLFSTGELFF
>TRBD2|TRBJ2-7|15|TRBV6-6|NA
TGTGCCAGCAGTACCCCGACTAGCCCGATCTACGAGCAGTACTTC
CASSTPTSPIYEQYF
>TRBD2|TRBJ2-7|14|TRBV27|NA
TGTGCCAGCAGACCTAGCGGGAGATTGCGGGAGCAGTACTTC
CASRPSGRLREQYF
>NA|TRBJ1-1|12|TRBV29-1|few
TGCAGCGTCTTGACAGGGAACACTGAAGCTTTCTTT
CSVLTGNTEAFF
>TRBD2|TRBJ2-2|15|TRBV4-2|NA
TGTGCCAGCAGCCAAGCGCTAGCGGGGGCCGGGGAGCTGTTTTTT
CASSQALAGAGELFF
>TRBD1|TRBJ1-2|16|TRBV2|few
TGTGCCAGCAGTGTACTCCAGGGACAGGGTGTGTCTGGCTACACCTTC
CASSVLQGQGVSGYTF
>TRBD1|TRBJ1-6|15|TRBV13|few
TGTGCCAGCAGTCCGGGACAGGGATTGAATTCACCCCTCCACTTT
CASSPGQGLNSPLHF
>NA|TRBJ2-7|13|TRBV9|NA
TGTGCCAGCAGCGTAGGCCCTGGGCACGAGCAGTACTTC
CASSVGPGHEQYF
>NA|TRBJ2-7|12|TRBV29-1|NA
TGCAGCGTTGTACAGGGACACTACGAGCAGTACTTC
CSVVQGHYEQYF
>NA|TRBJ1-1|11|TRBV7-2|NA
TGTGCCAGCAGTCGTAGGGGTGAAGCTTTCTTT
CASSRRGEAFF
>NA|TRBJ1-1|15|TRBV7-2|few
TGTGCCAGCAGCTTAGCGCGTAGGGGGAACACTGAAGCTTTCTTT
CASSLARRGNTEAFF
>TRBD1|TRBJ2-3|15|TRBV7-8|NA
TGTGCCAGCAGCCCAAAGACAGGGGGGCCAGATACGCAGTATTTT
CASSPKTGGPDTQYF
>TRBD2|TRBJ2-5|15|TRBV14|NA
TGTGCCAGCGGACCTATAGCGGGACCCGGGGAGACCCAGTACTTC
CASGPIAGPGETQYF
>TRBD1|TRBJ1-2|18|TRBV4-1|NA
TGCGCCAGCAGCCAAGATCCGGGCAGGGGGCTTGCCAACTATGGCTACACCTTC
CASSQDPGRGLANYGYTF
>TRBD1|TRBJ1-1|16|TRBV9|NA
TGTGCCAGCAGCAGACTAACCGGGACAGGGAACACTGAAGCTTTCTTT
CASSRLTGTGNTEAFF
>TRBD1|TRBJ1-3|16|TRBV29-1|NA
TGCAGCGTCAAAACCAGTGGGACAGGGGCTTCGGACACCATATATTTT
CSVKTSGTGASDTIYF
>NA|TRBJ2-5|14|TRBV6-5|NA
TGTGCCAGCAGTTACTCGGAGGGGATAGAGACCCAGTACTTC
CASSYSEGIETQYF
>NA|TRBJ1-4|14|TRBV27|NA
TGTGCCAGCAGACGCCCTGGGAGGGGAGAAAAACTGTTTTTT
CASRRPGRGEKLFF
>NA|TRBJ2-3|12|TRBV28|NA
TGTGCCAGCAGTTTTCTTCCAGATACGCAGTATTTT
CASSFLPDTQYF
>NA|TRBJ1-1|14|TRBV7-3|NA
TGTGCCAGCAGCTTAATGGGGGGGGATACTGAAGCTTTCTTT
CASSLMGGDTEAFF
>NA|TRBJ2-3|14|TRBV6-5|NA
TGTGCCAGCCGTGTGGGGGGGCTTCAAGATACGCAGTATTTT
CASRVGGLQDTQYF
>NA|TRBJ1-1|12|TRBV28|NA
TGTGCCAGCAGTCCCTTGGCAGGGGAAGCTTTCTTT
CASSPLAGEAFF
>TRBD2|TRBJ2-3|15|TRBV2|once
TGTGCCAGCAGTGCTAGCGGGGCTAGCACAGATACGCAGTATTTT
CASSASGASTDTQYF
>NA|TRBJ1-5|16|TRBV19|NA
TGTGCCAGTAGTATGGGTACAGGTTATAGCAATCAGCCCCAGCATTTT
CASSMGTGYSNQPQHF
>NA|TRBJ2-5|13|TRBV28|NA
TGTGCCAGCAGGTCAGGAGGGACCGAGACCCAGTACTTC
CASRSGGTETQYF
>TRBD1|TRBJ1-5|16|TRBV28|once
TGTGCCAGCAGTTTCGCGGGACAGGGGGCTGGACAGCCCCAGCATTTT
CASSFAGQGAGQPQHF
>TRBD1|TRBJ2-7|16|TRBV4-3|once
TGCGCCAGCAGCCAAGGAGCAGGGACAGTGCCCTACGAGCAGTACTTC
CASSQGAGTVPYEQYF
>NA|TRBJ1-2|14|TRBV4-3|NA
TGCGCCAGCAGCCAAGACAACAGGAACTATGGCTACACCTTC
CASSQDNRNYGYTF
>TRBD2|TRBJ2-3|17|TRBV10-2|NA
TGCGCCAGCAGTGAGGCGGGACTAGCGTTTAGCACAGATACGCAGTATTTT
CASSEAGLAFSTDTQYF
>TRBD2|TRBJ2-7|15|TRBV18|few
TGTGCCAGCTCACCGGTAGCGGGAGGGTCCTACGAGCAGTACTTC
CASSPVAGGSYEQYF
>NA|TRBJ1-3|15|TRBV13|NA
TGTGCCAGCAGCTTACACAGGGCGAGTGGAAACACCATATATTTT
CASSLHRASGNTIYF
>TRBD2|TRBJ2-3|13|TRBV6-5|once
TGTGCCACCAAAGCGGGAGGGCCCGATACGCAGTATTTT
CATKAGGPDTQYF
>TRBD1|TRBJ1-2|14|TRBV7-9|NA
TGTTCCAGCAGCGCCGGGACAGGGGACTATGGCTACACCTTC
CSSSAGTGDYGYTF
>NA|TRBJ2-7|14|TRBV7-9|NA
TGTGCCAGCAGCCAATGGGACAAGTCCTACGAGCAGTACTTC
CASSQWDKSYEQYF
>NA|TRBJ2-3|12|TRBV29-1|few
TGCAGCGGAGGACATCACGCAGATACGCAGTATTTT
CSGGHHADTQYF